These 26 T cell receptor beta chains came from one sample sequenced in a study of T cell clonality in common variable immunodeficiency. The table came from immunoSEQ multiplex PCR; TCRdb's copy has only in-frame clones and leaves some out. The table lists over 35,000 clones, no singletons, with around 0.7% in the top ten. Material for sequencing was peripheral blood mononuclear cells. The receptors were gathered from a person between 18 and 69 years old in good health.

This clone was recorded many times. The CDR3 is cut off 3 residues early in the read; its end comes from the germline J gene. The J gene is TRBJ1-2, the V gene TRBV7-9; D is possibly TRBD1 (5 bases). V lost 6 bases and J lost 4, with 15 bases in between. The CDR3 is 14 residues long. Germline CDR1 and CDR2: SEHNR and FQNEAQ (reference sequence). CDR3 residues: CASREFREAYGYTF. The CDR3 bases that were read are TGTGCCAGCAGGGAGTTCAGGGAGGCCTATGGC. Variable domain in full (rest from reference TRBV7-9 and TRBJ1-2): DTGVSQNPRHKITKRGQNVTFRCDPISEHNRLYWYRQTLGQGPEFLTYFQNEAQLEKSRLLSDRFSAERPKGSFSTLEIQRTEQGDSAMYLCASREFREAYGYTFGSGTRLTVV.

This clone has ten or more counts. The read stops 3 residues short of the end of the CDR3; the missing end is completed from the germline J gene. V is TRBV28 and J is TRBJ2-1; 9 bases line up with TRBD2. V shed 2 bases and J 3 bases; nucleotides not matched to a gene: 5. Germline lookup yields CDR1 MDHEN and CDR2 SYDVKM. This CDR3 has 16 residues. CDR3 DNA, as far as it was read: TGTGCCAGCAGTTTAGCGGGAGGGTGGCTCTACAATGAG. Its protein product is CASSLAGGWLYNE. The whole CDR3 region reads CASSLAGGWLYNEQFF.

The table lists this clone with many counts. The sequence runs out 3 residues before the end of the CDR3; the remainder is reconstructed from the germline J gene. This chain links TRBV15 with TRBJ2-2; perhaps TRBD1 as D (6 bases). With 3 bases removed from V and 6 bases from J, the gap between germline ends came to 11 bases. The CDR3 is made up of 14 amino acids. Looked up from germline, CDR1 is LNHNV and CDR2 is YYDKDF (reference sequence). CDR3 protein: CATSSGQLPGELFF. The covered CDR3 bases are TGTGCCACCAGCAGTGGACAGCTCCCCGGGGAG.

This clone showed up many times. With the read ending 3 residues before the CDR3 end, the germline J gene is used to fill in that end. This rearrangement joins TRBV11-2 to TRBJ1-1, with D possibly TRBD1 on 6 matching bases. Germline assignment: CDR1 SGHAT and CDR2 FQNNGV. CDR3 size: 15 residues. V shed 1 base and J shed 1 base, with 10 bases lying between them. CDR3 DNA, as far as it was read: TGTGCCAGCAGCTTAGGAGGGGGTCCGAACACTGAA. Amino acids: CASSLGGGPNTE. The complete CDR3 reads CASSLGGGPNTEAFF.

This clone has a count of ten or more. The read gets to within 3 residues of the CDR3 end, and the germline J gene fills in the rest. V gene TRBV10-3 combines with J gene TRBJ2-4; no clear D gene. V shed 2 bases and J shed 0 bases, with 11 bases lying between them. There are 16 residues in the CDR3. Germline V gives CDR1 ENHRY, CDR2 SYGVKD. CDR3 region: CAISEQVVLAKNIQYF. The sequenced CDR3 bases are TGTGCCATCAGTGAGCAGGTGGTCCTAGCCAAAAACATT.

In its sample, this clone was seen many times. With the read ending 3 residues before the CDR3 end, the germline J gene is used to fill in that end. The rearrangement joins TRBV3-1 (or the pseudogene TRBV3-2) to TRBJ2-2, with D possibly TRBD1 on 6 matching bases. The CDR3 spans 16 residues. V shed 0 bases and J shed 5 bases, with 13 bases lying between them. Germline CDR1 is LGHDT and CDR2 is YNNKEL (reference sequence). The sequenced part of the CDR3 DNA is TGTGCCAGCAGCCAAGAGTTCAGGGGCGGAACCGGGGAG. Residues: CASSQEFRGGTGE. The full CDR3 reads CASSQEFRGGTGELFF.

This clone has at least ten counts. The read falls 3 residues short of the CDR3 end, and the missing part is taken from the germline J gene. J is TRBJ1-2 and V is TRBV20-1, with D tentatively TRBD1 (6 bases). V gave up 3 bases and J gave up 3 bases, with 17 bases separating them. The CDR3 spans 15 residues. Germline assignment: CDR1 DFQATT and CDR2 SNEGSKA (reference sequence). Incomplete CDR3 DNA: TGCAGTGCTAGGGATCCGACAGGACCGGACTATGGC. It translates to CSARDPTGPDYG. The entire CDR3 is CSARDPTGPDYGYTF.

In its sample, this clone was seen many times. The CDR3 region is CASSPIDRLIGNQPQHF. CDR3 bases read: TGTGCCAGCAGTCCCATCGACAGACTCATCGGCAATCAGCCC. This chain joins TRBV6-2 or TRBV6-3 and TRBJ1-5, with D possibly being TRBD1 (5 bases). Read coverage stops 3 residues before the CDR3 terminus; the germline J gene supplies the remainder. Trimming stripped 5 bases from V and 2 bases from J, with 19 bases between. This CDR3 spans 17 amino acids. The germline gives CDR1 MNHEY, CDR2 SVGEGT.

This clone was detected ten times or more. The read ends 3 residues shy of where the CDR3 ends; the end is completed using the germline J gene. The chain joins TRBV2 to TRBJ1-2, with D possibly matching TRBD1 (5 bases). The V end was cut by 4 bases, the J end by 0 bases, with 9 bases between. This CDR3 contains 14 residues. CDR1 and CDR2 (germline): SNHLY, FYNNEI. The DNA read from the CDR3 is TGTGCCAGCAGTGTACAGGCCTCTAACTATGGC. Protein sequence: CASSVQASNYG. The CDR3, in full, reads CASSVQASNYGYTF.

This clone came up many times. CDR3 sequence: CASSQPRGPSNTEAFF. The sequenced CDR3 bases are TGTGCCAGCAGTCAGCCCAGGGGACCGTCGAACACTGAA. V usage is TRBV6-2 or TRBV6-3 and J usage is TRBJ1-1, with D possibly TRBD1 on 6 matching bases. The DNA ends 3 residues before the CDR3 does, and the rest of the CDR3 is filled in from the germline J gene. Trimming took off 5 bases at V and 1 base at J, with 17 bases between the two ends. This CDR3 comprises 16 residues. The V gene's germline CDR1 is MNHEY and CDR2 SVGEGT.

This clone was counted ten times or more. With the read ending 3 residues before the CDR3 end, the germline J gene is used to fill in that end. The genes are TRBV14 and TRBJ1-1, with TRBD1 as a possible D gene (5 bases). Germline V lookup: CDR1 SGHDN, CDR2 FVKESK. Trimming removed 1 base at V and 4 bases at J, with 10 bases between. The CDR3 has 14 amino acids. The CDR3 sequence: CASSQVDSPTEAFF. CDR3 DNA, as far as it was read: TGTGCCAGCAGCCAAGTTGACAGCCCCACTGAA.

This clone showed up many times. Read coverage stops 3 residues before the CDR3 terminus; the germline J gene supplies the remainder. V and J are TRBV27 and TRBJ2-7, with D tentatively TRBD1 (5 bases). Germline-derived CDR1 and CDR2 are MNHEY and SMNVEV (reference sequence). The CDR3 runs 13 residues. The ends were cut back, 2 bases at V and 2 bases at J, with 7 bases in the middle. CDR3 sequence: CASSLTGAYEQYF. The part of the CDR3 DNA that was read is TGTGCCAGCAGTTTAACAGGAGCCTACGAG.

At least ten counts were recorded for this clone. The CDR3 end falls 3 residues outside the read, so it is completed with the germline J gene. The J gene is TRBJ2-3, the V gene TRBV20-1; D is perhaps TRBD1 (5 bases). The CDR3 spans 13 residues. Trimming removed 5 bases at V and 3 bases at J, with 12 bases between. Germline V gene lookup returns CDR1 DFQATT and CDR2 SNEGSKA (reference sequence). This CDR3 is CSAGPDSTDTQYF. The CDR3 DNA, read in part, is TGCAGTGCTGGCCCTGACAGTACAGATACG.

Many counts were recorded for this clone. The read stops 3 residues short of the end of the CDR3; the missing end is completed from the germline J gene. This chain joins TRBV30 and TRBJ2-1; 8 bases align to TRBD1. The CDR3 runs 16 residues. Germline V lookup: CDR1 GTSNPN, CDR2 SVGIG (reference sequence). Trimming at V came to 1 base and at J to 2 bases, leaving 7 bases not matched to a gene. The CDR3 region is CAWSGPQGAAYNEQFF. The CDR3 DNA, read in part, is TGTGCCTGGAGTGGGCCCCAGGGGGCCGCCTACAATGAG.

This clone was observed many times. The read ends 3 residues shy of where the CDR3 ends; the end is completed using the germline J gene. V gene TRBV5-1 combines with J gene TRBJ2-3, with 11 bases fitting TRBD2. The ends lost 4 bases at V and 1 base at J; junction bases unmatched: 8. This CDR3 has 17 residues. Germline V gene data show CDR1 as SGHRS and CDR2 as YFSETQ. CDR3 sequence: CASSHGPTSGGTDTQYF. Incomplete CDR3 DNA: TGCGCCAGCAGCCACGGTCCGACTAGCGGGGGCACAGATACG.

This clone was observed many times. The sequence runs out 3 residues before the end of the CDR3; the remainder is reconstructed from the germline J gene. This chain connects TRBV23-1 to TRBJ2-1, with 14 bases lining up with TRBD2. TRBV23-1 carries the ORF label, with uncertain function. V shed 4 bases and J 8 bases; nucleotides not matched to a gene: 4. The CDR3 runs to 15 residues. The CDR3 sequence is CASSRTSGGIDEQFF. The sequenced CDR3 bases are TGCGCCAGCAGTCGGACTAGCGGGGGGATCGATGAG.

At least ten counts were recorded for this clone. The missing CDR3 end, 3 residues past where the read stops, is filled in from the germline J gene. This chain connects TRBV15 to TRBJ1-6; D call uncertain. The germline V gene has CDR1 LNHNV and CDR2 YYDKDF (reference sequence). The CDR3 length is 12 residues. V lost 11 bases and J lost 6, with 11 bases in between. The CDR3 bases that were read are TGTGCCTCTACAGATATTAATTCACCC. Translating gives CASTDINSP. The whole CDR3 region reads CASTDINSPLHF.

This clone was seen repeatedly, ten times or more. The read falls 3 residues short of the CDR3 end, and the missing part is taken from the germline J gene. The chain uses TRBV10-1 and TRBJ2-3, with 13 bases aligning to TRBD2. The CDR3 spans 15 residues. Germline trimming cut 5 bases from V and 3 bases from J; bases unmatched to any gene: 2. CDR1 and CDR2 from the germline V gene are WNHNN and SYGVQD (reference sequence). CDR3: CASSRGLAGTDTQYF. CDR3 bases read: TGCGCCAGCAGTAGGGGACTAGCGGGGACAGATACG.

This clone was observed many times. The read ends 3 residues early relative to the CDR3; the germline J gene fills the gap. The chain couples TRBV5-4 to TRBJ1-1, with TRBD1 matching 8 bases. The trim removed 4 bases at V and 3 bases at J, leaving 8 bases unmatched. The V gene's germline CDR1 is SGHNT and CDR2 YYREEE (reference sequence). This CDR3 region has 15 residues. The CDR3: CASSPKDRADTEAFF. The covered CDR3 bases are TGTGCCAGCAGCCCAAAGGACAGGGCCGACACTGAA.

This clone was found many times. Read sequence stops 3 residues before the CDR3 end, and the germline J gene provides the missing end. The chain recombines TRBV2 with TRBJ1-1; TRBD1 is a possible D gene (5 bases). Trimming pared 10 bases from V and 2 bases from J, leaving 23 bases between. The length of the CDR3 is 16 residues. The germline CDR1 and CDR2 sequences are SNHLY and FYNNEI. The CDR3 protein is CANQGGGWEVNTEAFF. CDR3 DNA (partial): TGTGCCAATCAGGGCGGGGGATGGGAGGTTAACACTGAA.

This clone was seen ten or more times. The CDR3 end lies 3 residues beyond the end of the read and is filled in from the germline J gene. The chain employs TRBV28 and TRBJ2-7, with TRBD2 matching over 14 bases. The CDR3 spans 14 residues. The V gene end was trimmed by 6 bases and the J gene end by 4 bases; junction bases not matched to a gene: 2. CDR1 MDHEN and CDR2 SYDVKM come from the germline V gene. Incomplete CDR3 DNA: TGTGCCAGCAGGGGGACTAGCGGGAGATACGAG. Its translation is CASRGTSGRYE. The whole CDR3 is CASRGTSGRYEQYF.

This clone was counted many times. The sequenced fragment ends 3 residues before the CDR3 boundary, so the rest is inferred from the germline J gene. V is TRBV12-3 or TRBV12-4 and J is TRBJ1-1; D call uncertain. With 1 base removed from V and 1 base from J, the gap between germline ends came to 4 bases. The CDR3 spans 13 residues. The CDR3 spells CASSLGPNTEAFF. The DNA read from the CDR3 is TGTGCCAGCAGTTTAGGGCCGAACACTGAA.

This clone has a count of ten or more. The CDR3 is cut off 3 residues early in the read; its end comes from the germline J gene. The chain has TRBV10-1 and TRBJ2-1, with 9 bases aligning to TRBD2. The CDR3 length is 18 residues. The germline V gene has CDR1 WNHNN and CDR2 SYGVQD (reference sequence). Germline trimming cut 4 bases from V and 5 bases from J; bases unmatched to any gene: 15. The CDR3 reads CASSAQTSGDLKDNEQFF. The sequenced CDR3 bases are TGCGCCAGCAGTGCCCAGACTAGCGGAGACCTAAAAGACAATGAG.

This clone was picked up many times. Sequencing ends 3 residues short of the CDR3 end; the germline J gene provides the rest. This chain connects TRBV7-2 to TRBJ1-2; D gene unclear. Germline lookup yields CDR1 SGHTA and CDR2 FQGNSA. The ends were cut back, 5 bases at V and 4 bases at J, with 8 bases in the middle. There are 12 residues in the CDR3. Incomplete CDR3 DNA: TGTGCCAGCAGCCCCTTTTCCTATGGC. This encodes CASSPFSYG. The whole CDR3 protein is CASSPFSYGYTF.

This clone was counted many times. A read error may account for a junction end that differs from germline. The CDR3 is cut off 3 residues early in the read; its end comes from the germline J gene. The V gene is TRBV13, the J gene TRBJ2-5; 15 nucleotides line up with TRBD2. There are 16 residues in the CDR3. CDR1 is PRHDT, CDR2 FYEKMQ, per germline (reference sequence). The CDR3 loop is CASSLGLAGGQETQYF. The sequenced part of the CDR3 DNA is TGTGCCAGCAGCCTAGGACTAGCGGGGGGGCAAGAGACC.

In this sample, this clone turned up many times. The read halts 3 residues ahead of the CDR3 end, with the missing end drawn from the germline J gene. The chain combines TRBV9 with TRBJ1-6; D not resolved. This CDR3 contains 14 residues. Germline values: CDR1 SGDLS, CDR2 YYNGEE. Trimming took off 2 bases at V and 8 bases at J, with 11 bases between the two ends. The sequenced CDR3 bases are TGTGCCAGCAGCGTCGCGGAATCCTATTCACCC. Amino acids: CASSVAESYSP. The whole CDR3 is CASSVAESYSPLHF. The full variable domain, with the rest looked up from reference TRBV9 and TRBJ1-6, is DSGVTQTPKHLITATGQRVTLRCSPRSGDLSVYWYQQSLDQGLQFLIQYYNGEERAKGNILERFSAQQFPDLHSELNLSSLELGDSALYFCASSVAESYSPLHFGNGTRLTVT.